A selection of T cell receptor beta chains follows, all from one sample in a study of blood T cell repertoires in COVID-19. Assay used: immunoSEQ multiplex PCR; TCRdb lists only in-frame clones, some missing. The data contain more than 200,000 clones, more than 80% of them singletons. The sequencing input was peripheral blood. The receptors shown here come from a woman older than 75 with acute or convalescent COVID-19. Each CDR3 is given with its conserved first and last residue. A D gene is named only where the DNA matches it firmly. Some rows mark clone size as missing; the rest say once, few, many or name a class of expanded clone.

j_call,d_call,v_call,clone_size,cdr3_nt,cdr3_aa
TRBJ2-5,-,TRBV7-3,-,TGTGCCAGCAGCTCCGAAGAGGGGACCCAGTACTTC,CASSSEEGTQYF
TRBJ1-5,TRBD1,TRBV15,few,TGTGCCACCAGCAGCCGACAGGGTGGGACGCATCGGCAGCCCCAGCATTTT,CATSSRQGGTHRQPQHF
TRBJ2-5,TRBD1,TRBV11-2,-,TGTGCCAGCAGCACCCGGACAGGGGGCGTCGAGACCCAGTACTTC,CASSTRTGGVETQYF
TRBJ2-5,-,TRBV6-5,-,TGTGCCAGCAGTTACTCCCCGACAGGTCAAGAGACCCAGTACTTC,CASSYSPTGQETQYF
TRBJ1-4,-,TRBV29-1,-,TGCAGCGCCAGAGCGGGGGCTGCTAATGAAAAACTGTTTTTT,CSARAGAANEKLFF
TRBJ1-3,-,TRBV18,-,TGTGCCAGCTCGACGTACCAAGGGGGCTCTGGAAACACCATATATTTT,CASSTYQGGSGNTIYF
TRBJ2-1,TRBD2,TRBV9,-,TGTGCCAGCAGCGGGCTAGCGGGTGACCCAGGTCTCTTC,CASSGLAGDPGLF
TRBJ1-1,TRBD1,TRBV19,-,TGTGCCAGTAGTGATACCGGGACAGCAACGAACACTGAAGCTTTCTTT,CASSDTGTATNTEAFF
TRBJ2-3,TRBD1,TRBV5-4,-,TGTGCCAGCAGACCGGGACAGAGCACAGATACGCAGTATTTT,CASRPGQSTDTQYF
TRBJ2-1,-,TRBV18,once,TGTGCCAGCTCACACGCCGGACTGACCTCCTACAATGAGCAGTTCTTC,CASSHAGLTSYNEQFF
TRBJ2-1,TRBD2,TRBV11-2,few,TGTGCCAGCCGACTAGCGGGAGAACACAATGAGCAGTTCTTC,CASRLAGEHNEQFF
TRBJ2-2,-,TRBV7-6,few,TGTGCCAGCAGCTTAGCCCGAGACGGGGAGCTGTTTTTT,CASSLARDGELFF
TRBJ2-7,-,TRBV9,-,TGTGCCAGCAGCAGCGAGGCGGGGGACAGGACCCTCTACGAGCAGTACTTC,CASSSEAGDRTLYEQYF
TRBJ2-3,-,TRBV29-1,-,TGCAGCGGGGTGAAGGGCGCGGGAGATACGCAGTATTTT,CSGVKGAGDTQYF
TRBJ1-1,-,TRBV7-6,once,TGTGCCAGCAGCTCGAGACAGTACACTGAAGCTTTCTTT,CASSSRQYTEAFF
TRBJ2-7,-,TRBV5-1,-,TGCGCCAGCAGCCCCGGAGGGGTCTCCTACGAGCAGTACTTC,CASSPGGVSYEQYF
TRBJ2-3,TRBD2,TRBV7-3,-,TGTGCCAGCAGCTTAGGTGCGGCTAGCGGAAGCACAGATACGCAGTATTTT,CASSLGAASGSTDTQYF
TRBJ2-1,TRBD2,TRBV3-1/TRBV3-2,-,TGTGCCAGCAGCCAAGATCCCCTCCAGAGAGCGGGGGGAAATGAGCAGTTCTTC,CASSQDPLQRAGGNEQFF
TRBJ1-2,-,TRBV30,-,TGTGCCTGGAGTGATCTCCGTGGCTACACCTTC,CAWSDLRGYTF
TRBJ1-1,-,TRBV11-2,-,TGTGCCAGCAGCTTGTCAGGGATGAACACTGAAGCTTTCTTT,CASSLSGMNTEAFF
TRBJ2-7,TRBD2,TRBV7-9,-,TGTGCCAGCACCCCGTGGGCGGGAGTGGGCCTCTACGAGCAGTACTTC,CASTPWAGVGLYEQYF
TRBJ2-5,TRBD1,TRBV30,once,TGTGCCTGGGGGACAGGGGCCGCGACCCAGTACTTC,CAWGTGAATQYF
TRBJ1-1,TRBD1,TRBV7-2,-,TGTGCCAGCAGCTTGGGCGGGACAGGTAACACTGAAGCTTTCTTT,CASSLGGTGNTEAFF
TRBJ2-5,-,TRBV30,-,TGTGCCTGGTACAGGTCCGGGCAGACCCAGTACTTC,CAWYRSGQTQYF
TRBJ1-2,-,TRBV18,once,TGTGCCAGCTCAGAGGACAGCTATGGCTACACCTTC,CASSEDSYGYTF
TRBJ1-2,-,TRBV30,-,TGTGCCTGGAGACGTACTATGGTCTACACCTTC,CAWRRTMVYTF
TRBJ1-1,-,TRBV23-1,once,TGCGCCAGCAGTCAATCGAGAACAGGACGAAACACTGAAGCTTTCTTT,CASSQSRTGRNTEAFF
TRBJ2-5,TRBD1,TRBV28,-,TGTGCCAGCAGTTATTCCGGGACAGGGCAAGAGACCCAGTACTTC,CASSYSGTGQETQYF
TRBJ2-3,-,TRBV27,-,TGTGCCAGCACCGGCAGCCGAGGGCCCGGGACAGATACGCAGTATTTT,CASTGSRGPGTDTQYF
TRBJ1-1,-,TRBV7-2,once,TGTGCCAGCAGCTCGAGAAACAGGTGGAACACTGAAGCTTTCTTT,CASSSRNRWNTEAFF
TRBJ2-3,-,TRBV5-6,-,TGTGCCAGCAGCTTCGTGAGCACAGATACGCAGTATTTT,CASSFVSTDTQYF
TRBJ2-7,TRBD2,TRBV28,-,TGTGCCAGCAGTTTATGGGACGGGAGGAGCGAGCAGTACTTC,CASSLWDGRSEQYF
TRBJ2-2,-,TRBV12-5,-,TGTGCTAGTGGTTTGGTACGCCAGGATTTCGCCGGGGAGCTGTTTTTT,CASGLVRQDFAGELFF
TRBJ2-3,-,TRBV19,-,TGTGCCAGTCCTGATACGCAGTATTTT,CASPDTQYF
TRBJ2-4,-,TRBV19,once,TGTGCCAGTGGGGCGGCTACCGGGGGCATTCAGTACTTC,CASGAATGGIQYF
TRBJ2-5,TRBD1,TRBV18,-,TGTGCCAGCTCCCGGGACAGCCAAGAGACCCAGTACTTC,CASSRDSQETQYF
TRBJ2-3,-,TRBV6-6,-,TGTGCCAGCAGCCAGAATTCCATACAGACAGATACGCAGTATTTT,CASSQNSIQTDTQYF
TRBJ1-5,TRBD1,TRBV19,once,TGTGCCAGTAGACCGACAGGGTCGGGCAATCAGCCCCAGCATTTT,CASRPTGSGNQPQHF
TRBJ2-5,-,TRBV21-1,-,TGTGCCAGCAGCAAATCTAGCCTTGGGGTCAAGGGCGGGAGCGAGACCCAGTACTTC,CASSKSSLGVKGGSETQYF
TRBJ1-1,TRBD1,TRBV5-4,-,TGTGCCAGCAGCTTCCAGGACAGGTGGGACACTGAAGCTTTCTTT,CASSFQDRWDTEAFF
TRBJ1-5,TRBD1,TRBV19,few,TGTGCCAGTAGTATAGTAGGGACAGGTAGCAATCAGCCCCAGCATTTT,CASSIVGTGSNQPQHF
TRBJ2-7,TRBD2,TRBV28,few,TGTGCCAGCAGTTCGCCCGGGACTAGCGGGTCCCACGAGCAGTACTTC,CASSSPGTSGSHEQYF
TRBJ2-1,TRBD1,TRBV5-6,-,TGTGCCAGCAGCTTGGGACAGGGTTACAATGAGCAGTTCTTC,CASSLGQGYNEQFF
TRBJ2-7,-,TRBV12-3/TRBV12-4,-,TGTGCCAGCAGTTTAACAGGTCCCTACGAGCAGTACTTC,CASSLTGPYEQYF
TRBJ2-1,-,TRBV5-5,-,TGTGCCAGCAGTCCGAATGCCGGTAAATCCTACAATGAGCAGTTCTTC,CASSPNAGKSYNEQFF
TRBJ1-2,TRBD1,TRBV11-2,-,TGTGCCAGCAGCTTAGCAGGGGGCGCCGGCGTGGTGTACGGCTACACCTTC,CASSLAGGAGVVYGYTF
TRBJ1-2,-,TRBV5-5,-,TGTGCCAGCAGCGATTCAGGAGGATGGGGCTACACCTTC,CASSDSGGWGYTF
TRBJ2-5,-,TRBV6-5,-,TGTGCCAGCAGTTACCAGGGGTCAGTGTCGACCCAGTACTTC,CASSYQGSVSTQYF
TRBJ2-3,TRBD2,TRBV2,once,TGTGCCAGCAGTGACGCGGGAGGGAGCACAGATACGCAGTATTTT,CASSDAGGSTDTQYF
TRBJ2-1,TRBD1,TRBV30,once,TGTGCCTGGAGCGGACGACAGGGGGCTTTCAATGAGCAGTTCTTC,CAWSGRQGAFNEQFF
TRBJ2-5,-,TRBV7-2,-,TGTGCCAGCAGTCCGTTGGAGGGAGTGAAGACCCAGTACTTC,CASSPLEGVKTQYF
TRBJ1-2,-,TRBV7-2,few,TGTGCCAGCAGCTCCGGGGGTCCATTCTACACCTTC,CASSSGGPFYTF
TRBJ2-3,-,TRBV5-4,-,TGTGCCAGCAGTCGTATGGGACAATTGAGAGATACGCAGTATTTT,CASSRMGQLRDTQYF
TRBJ2-3,-,TRBV9,-,TGTGCCAGCAGCCAAGGAACTATGGATACAGATACGCAGTATTTT,CASSQGTMDTDTQYF
TRBJ2-7,TRBD2,TRBV3-1/TRBV3-2,-,TGTGCCAGCAGCCAAGCGGCGGGAGTCTTCTACGAGCAGTACTTC,CASSQAAGVFYEQYF
TRBJ1-3,-,TRBV3-1/TRBV3-2,-,TGTGCCAGCAGGGAGGCCTCTTACTCTGGAAACACCATATATTTT,CASREASYSGNTIYF